These 4 T cell receptor beta chains were sequenced from one sample in a study of T cell responses to AZD1222 COVID-19 vaccine. This table comes from immunoSEQ multiplex PCR, and its TCRdb copy is limited to in-frame clones, with some not included. The table has around 69,000 clones, more than 70% seen once; the top ten hold about a tenth. The sample here was peripheral blood, taken on day 0 of AZD1222 vaccination. These receptors all come from an adult in good health.

This clone was detected a few times. The rearrangement links TRBV4-1 to TRBJ1-6; TRBD1 might be the D (6 bases). The germline V gene has CDR1 MGHRA and CDR2 YSYEKL. CDR3 size: 16 residues. V was trimmed by 4 bases and J by 6 bases, leaving 16 bases between them. CDR3 residues: CASSRGTGLSNSPLHF. CDR3 DNA: TGCGCCAGCAGCCGCGGAACAGGGCTCAGTAATTCACCCCTCCACTTT.

The chain carries TRBV7-8 and TRBJ2-1; D remains unclear. The germline gives CDR1 SGHVS, CDR2 FQNEAQ. This CDR3 spans 12 amino acids. V was trimmed by 3 bases and J by 8 bases, leaving 8 bases between them. The CDR3 spells CASSFEWDEQFF. The CDR3 bases are TGTGCCAGCAGCTTTGAATGGGATGAGCAGTTCTTC. The full variable domain, in which reference TRBV7-8 and TRBJ2-1 provide the parts outside the CDR3, is GAGVSQSPRYKVAKRGQDVALRCDPISGHVSLFWYQQALGQGPEFLTYFQNEAQLDKSGLPSDRFFAERPEGSVSTLKIQRTQQEDSAVYLCASSFEWDEQFFGPGTRLTVL.

J is TRBJ1-5 and V is TRBV7-9; 7 bases align to TRBD1. V shed 4 bases and J 1 base; nucleotides not matched to a gene: 7. CDR1 SEHNR and CDR2 FQNEAQ come from the germline V gene (reference sequence). The CDR3 has 16 amino acids. This chain's CDR3 is CASSSSGTASNQPQHF. CDR3 nucleotide sequence: TGTGCCAGCAGCTCTTCCGGGACAGCAAGCAATCAGCCCCAGCATTTT.

This chain uses TRBV6-5 with TRBJ2-7; either TRBD1 or TRBD2 may supply D (5 bases each). Trimming left V 5 bases short and J 0 bases short, with 14 bases between. Per the germline V gene, CDR1 is MNHEY and CDR2 is SVGAGI. CDR3 size: 15 residues. The CDR3 reads CASSRDAQSSYEQYV. CDR3 nucleotide sequence: TGTGCCAGCAGTAGGGACGCCCAGAGCTCCTACGAGCAGTACGTC.